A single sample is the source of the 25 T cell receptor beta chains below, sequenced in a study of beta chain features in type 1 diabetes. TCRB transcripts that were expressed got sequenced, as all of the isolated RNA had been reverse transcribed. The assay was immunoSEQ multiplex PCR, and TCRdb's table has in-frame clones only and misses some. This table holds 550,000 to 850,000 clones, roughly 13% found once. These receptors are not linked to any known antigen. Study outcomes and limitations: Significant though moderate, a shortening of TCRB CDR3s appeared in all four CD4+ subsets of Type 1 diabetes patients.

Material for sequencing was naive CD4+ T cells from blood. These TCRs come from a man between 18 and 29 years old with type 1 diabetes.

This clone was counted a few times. This chain's CDR3 is CASSQDRPAGNTIYF. Here the CDR3 DNA reads TGCGCCAGCAGCCAAGATAGGCCGGCTGGAAACACCATATATTTT. The J gene is TRBJ1-3, the V gene TRBV4-1; D call uncertain. V was trimmed by 0 bases and J by 2 bases, leaving 8 bases between them. The V gene's germline CDR1 is MGHRA and CDR2 YSYEKL. The CDR3 is 15 residues long.

In DNA, the CDR3 is TGTGCCAGCAGTCAGGGACAGGGCTACTCCTACGAGCAGTACTTC. Amino acid sequence: CASSQGQGYSYEQYF. This rearrangement joins TRBV7-2 to TRBJ2-7; 9 bases agree with TRBD1. With 6 bases clipped from V and 0 bases from J, the junction kept 6 bases outside the gene matches. CDR3 length: 15 amino acids. Germline-derived CDR1 and CDR2 are SGHTA and FQGNSA.

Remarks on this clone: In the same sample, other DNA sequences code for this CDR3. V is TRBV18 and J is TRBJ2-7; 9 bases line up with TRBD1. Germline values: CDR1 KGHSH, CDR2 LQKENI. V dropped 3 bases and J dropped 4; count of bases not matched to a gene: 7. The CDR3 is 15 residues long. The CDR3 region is CASSPPGTGSYEQYF. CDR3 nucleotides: TGTGCCAGCTCACCCCCCGGGACAGGGAGTTACGAGCAGTACTTC.

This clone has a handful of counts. The CDR3 DNA follows: TGTGCCTGGCAAATGCAGGACCGTGAAAAACTGTTTTTT. It encodes CAWQMQDREKLFF. The rearrangement uses TRBV30 and TRBJ1-4; D is unclear. The CDR3 is 13 residues long. V dropped 5 bases and J dropped 7 bases, with 14 bases sitting between them. Germline CDR1 GTSNPN, CDR2 SVGIG (reference sequence). The full variable domain, rest sourced from reference TRBV30 and TRBJ1-4, is SQTIHQWPATLVQPVGSPLSLECTVEGTSNPNLYWYRQAAGRGLQLLFYSVGIGQISSEVPQNLSASRPQDRQFILSSKKLLLSDSGFYLCAWQMQDREKLFFGSGTQLSVL.

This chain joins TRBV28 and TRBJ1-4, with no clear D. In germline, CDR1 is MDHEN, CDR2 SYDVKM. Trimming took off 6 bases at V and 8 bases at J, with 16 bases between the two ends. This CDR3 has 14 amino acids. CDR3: CASSPGFLREKLFF. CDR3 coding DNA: TGTGCCAGCAGCCCCGGGTTTTTGCGCGAAAAACTGTTTTTT. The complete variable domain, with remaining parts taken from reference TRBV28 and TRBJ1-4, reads DVKVTQSSRYLVKRTGEKVFLECVQDMDHENMFWYRQDPGLGLRLIYFSYDVKMKEKGDIPEGYSVSREKKERFSLILESASTNQTSMYLCASSPGFLREKLFFGSGTQLSVL.

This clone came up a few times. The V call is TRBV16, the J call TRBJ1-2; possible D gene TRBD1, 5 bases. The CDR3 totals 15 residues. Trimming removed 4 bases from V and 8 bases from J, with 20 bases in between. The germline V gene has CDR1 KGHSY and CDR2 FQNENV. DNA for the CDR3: TGTGCCAGCAGCCCTACTAACACAGGCCTAGTCGGCTACACCTTC. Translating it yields CASSPTNTGLVGYTF.

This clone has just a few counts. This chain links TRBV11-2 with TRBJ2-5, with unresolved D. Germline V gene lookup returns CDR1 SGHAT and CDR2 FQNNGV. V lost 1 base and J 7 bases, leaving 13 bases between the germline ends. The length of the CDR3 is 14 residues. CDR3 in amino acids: CASSLASTERTQYF. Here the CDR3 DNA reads TGTGCCAGCAGCTTAGCGTCCACCGAACGGACCCAGTACTTC.

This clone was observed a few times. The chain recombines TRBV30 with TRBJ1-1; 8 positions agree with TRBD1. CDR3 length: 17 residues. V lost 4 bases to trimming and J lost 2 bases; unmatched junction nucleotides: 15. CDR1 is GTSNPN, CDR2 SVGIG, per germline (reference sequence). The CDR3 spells CAWNNPSGGDVNTEAFF. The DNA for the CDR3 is TGTGCCTGGAACAACCCTTCAGGGGGCGATGTCAACACTGAAGCTTTCTTT.

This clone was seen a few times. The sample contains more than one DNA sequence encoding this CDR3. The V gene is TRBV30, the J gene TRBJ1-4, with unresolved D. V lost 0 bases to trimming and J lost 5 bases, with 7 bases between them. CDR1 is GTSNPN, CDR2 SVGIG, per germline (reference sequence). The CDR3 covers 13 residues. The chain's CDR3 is CAWSVGPNEKLFF. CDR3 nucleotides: TGTGCCTGGAGTGTTGGACCGAATGAAAAACTGTTTTTT.

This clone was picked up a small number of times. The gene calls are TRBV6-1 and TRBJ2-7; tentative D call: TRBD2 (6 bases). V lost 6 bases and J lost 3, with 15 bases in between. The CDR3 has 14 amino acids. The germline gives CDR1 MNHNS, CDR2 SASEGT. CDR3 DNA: TGTGCCAGCAGGATCCGGGACTTTTACTACGAGCAGTACTTC. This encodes CASRIRDFYYEQYF.

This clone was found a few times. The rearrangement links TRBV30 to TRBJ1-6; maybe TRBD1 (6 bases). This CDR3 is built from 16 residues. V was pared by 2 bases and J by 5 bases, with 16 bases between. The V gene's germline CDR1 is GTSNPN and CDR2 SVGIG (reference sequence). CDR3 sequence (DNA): TGTGCCTGGAGTACCGATTGGGCAGGGGATAATTCACCCCTCCACTTT. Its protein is CAWSTDWAGDNSPLHF. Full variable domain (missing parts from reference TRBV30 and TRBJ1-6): SQTIHQWPATLVQPVGSPLSLECTVEGTSNPNLYWYRQAAGRGLQLLFYSVGIGQISSEVPQNLSASRPQDRQFILSSKKLLLSDSGFYLCAWSTDWAGDNSPLHFGNGTRLTVT.

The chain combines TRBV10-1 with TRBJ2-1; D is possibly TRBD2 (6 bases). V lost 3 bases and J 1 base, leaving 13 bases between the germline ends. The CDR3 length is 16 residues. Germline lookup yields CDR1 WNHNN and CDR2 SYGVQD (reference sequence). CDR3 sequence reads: CASSDTGVNSYNEQFF. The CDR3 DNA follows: TGCGCCAGCAGTGATACGGGGGTGAATTCCTACAATGAGCAGTTCTTC.

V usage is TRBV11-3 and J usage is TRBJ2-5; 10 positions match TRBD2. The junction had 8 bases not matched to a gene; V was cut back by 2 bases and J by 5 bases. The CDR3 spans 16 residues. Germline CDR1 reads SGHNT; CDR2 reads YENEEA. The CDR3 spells CASSLMISGGAETQYF. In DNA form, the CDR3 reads TGTGCCAGCAGCTTAATGATCAGCGGGGGGGCGGAGACCCAGTACTTC.

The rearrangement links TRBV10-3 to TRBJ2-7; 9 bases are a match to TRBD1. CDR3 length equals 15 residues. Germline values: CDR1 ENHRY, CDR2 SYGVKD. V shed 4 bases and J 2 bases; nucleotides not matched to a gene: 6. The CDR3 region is CAISGGTGLPYEQYF. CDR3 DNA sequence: TGTGCCATCAGTGGGGGGACAGGGCTACCCTACGAGCAGTACTTC.

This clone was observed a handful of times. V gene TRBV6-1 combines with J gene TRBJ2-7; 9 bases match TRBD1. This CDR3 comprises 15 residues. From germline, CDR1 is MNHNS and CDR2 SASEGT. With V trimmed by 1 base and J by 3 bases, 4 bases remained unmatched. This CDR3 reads CASSEGGTGIYEQYF. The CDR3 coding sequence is TGTGCCAGCAGTGAAGGAGGGACAGGGATCTACGAGCAGTACTTC.

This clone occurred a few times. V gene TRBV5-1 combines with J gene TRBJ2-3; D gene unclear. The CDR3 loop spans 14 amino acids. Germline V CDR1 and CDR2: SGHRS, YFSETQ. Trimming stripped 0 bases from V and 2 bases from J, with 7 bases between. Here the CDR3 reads CASSLDANTDTQYF. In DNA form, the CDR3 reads TGCGCCAGCAGCTTGGACGCAAACACAGATACGCAGTATTTT.

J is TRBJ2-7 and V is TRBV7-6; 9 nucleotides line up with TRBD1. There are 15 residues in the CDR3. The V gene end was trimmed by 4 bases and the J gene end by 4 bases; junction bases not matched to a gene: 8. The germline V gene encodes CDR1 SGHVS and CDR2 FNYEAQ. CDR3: CASSSGDRVSYEQYF. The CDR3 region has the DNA TGTGCCAGCAGCTCCGGGGACAGGGTATCATACGAGCAGTACTTC.

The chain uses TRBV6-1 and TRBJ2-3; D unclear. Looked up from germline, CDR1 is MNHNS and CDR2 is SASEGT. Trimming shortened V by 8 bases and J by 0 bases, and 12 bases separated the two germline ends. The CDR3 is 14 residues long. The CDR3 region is CASWGGVSTDTQYF. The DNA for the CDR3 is TGTGCCAGCTGGGGTGGGGTGAGCACAGATACGCAGTATTTT.

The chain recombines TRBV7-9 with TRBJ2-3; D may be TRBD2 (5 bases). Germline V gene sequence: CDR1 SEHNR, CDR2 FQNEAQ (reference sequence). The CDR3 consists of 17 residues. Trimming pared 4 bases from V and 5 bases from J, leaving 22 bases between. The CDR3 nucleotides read TGTGCCAGCAGCTCTCAAACCGACGACACCCGGGAAGATACGCAGTATTTT. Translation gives CASSSQTDDTREDTQYF.

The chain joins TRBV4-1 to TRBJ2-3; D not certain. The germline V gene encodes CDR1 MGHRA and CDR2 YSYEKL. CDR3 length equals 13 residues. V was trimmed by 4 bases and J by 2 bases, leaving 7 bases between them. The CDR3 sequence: CASSPKNTDTQYF. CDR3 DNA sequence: TGCGCCAGCAGCCCCAAGAACACAGATACGCAGTATTTT.

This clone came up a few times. The CDR3 region has the DNA TGTGCCAGCAGCCCCCGCTTGAGCCTCTCCTACGAGCAGTACTTC. It codes for CASSPRLSLSYEQYF. This chain joins TRBV25-1 and TRBJ2-7; D unclear. Germline values: CDR1 MGHDK, CDR2 SYGVNS. CDR3 length equals 15 residues. V was trimmed by 6 bases and J by 0 bases, leaving 15 bases between them.

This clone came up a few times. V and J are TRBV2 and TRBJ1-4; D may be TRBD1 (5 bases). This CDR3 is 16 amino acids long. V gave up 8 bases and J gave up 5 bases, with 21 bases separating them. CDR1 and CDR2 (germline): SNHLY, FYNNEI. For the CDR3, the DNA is TGTGCCAGCCCCGCCGGGGCTCCGGGGGGAAATGAAAAACTGTTTTTT. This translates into CASPAGAPGGNEKLFF. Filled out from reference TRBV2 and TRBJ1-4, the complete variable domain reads EPEVTQTPSHQVTQMGQEVILRCVPISNHLYFYWYRQILGQKVEFLVSFYNNEISEKSEIFDDQFSVERPDGSNFTLKIRSTKLEDSAMYFCASPAGAPGGNEKLFFGSGTQLSVL.

The CDR3 coding sequence is TGCAGCGTTGAATGGACAGGGGAGACCCAGTACTTC. This sequence encodes CSVEWTGETQYF. The chain is built from TRBV29-1 and TRBJ2-5, with 8 nucleotides matching TRBD1. The CDR3 consists of 12 residues. Germline-derived CDR1 and CDR2 are SQVTM and ANQGSEA. Losses at the gene ends were 2 bases for V and 5 bases for J; bases not matched to a gene: 1.

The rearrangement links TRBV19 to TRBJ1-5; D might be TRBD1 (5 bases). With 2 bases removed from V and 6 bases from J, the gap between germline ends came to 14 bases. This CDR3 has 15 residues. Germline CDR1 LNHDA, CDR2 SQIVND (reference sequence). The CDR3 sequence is CASSIMTRGSQPQHF. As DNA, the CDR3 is TGTGCCAGTAGTATAATGACTCGGGGCAGTCAGCCCCAGCATTTT.

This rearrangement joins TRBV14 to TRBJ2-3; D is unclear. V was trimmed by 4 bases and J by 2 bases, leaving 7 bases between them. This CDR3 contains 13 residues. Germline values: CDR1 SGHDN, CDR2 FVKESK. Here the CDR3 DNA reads TGTGCCAGCAGCCGCCTCTTCACAGATACGCAGTATTTT. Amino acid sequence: CASSRLFTDTQYF.